The T cell receptor beta chain under discussion was sequenced for a study of T cells in Graves' hyperthyroidism and ophthalmopathy. Deletions cut 6 bases from V and 11 bases from J, with 28 bases between. The CDR3 totals 16 residues. The germline V gene has CDR1 SGHNT and CDR2 YENEEA. Comment on this clonotype: The antigen is not known.

Patients affected by ophthalmopathy presented a Clinical Activity Score of at least 3, a NOSPECS grade of at least 4, and disease duration below 3 months. The diagnoses drew upon clinical symptoms, serum thyroxine and TRAb, thyroid ultrasound and orbital computed tomography. Study results and limitations: Clonotypes that were expanded in thyroid above 0.001 mostly appeared in blood too.

RNA transcripts were the template for amplifying TCR beta CDR3 regions. Initially, a first-round RT-PCR of the TCR CDR3 employed the HTBI primer set. TCRdb recomputed calls from the multiplex PCR reads with MiXCR, one row per CDR3 protein. The sample yields roughly 400,000 distinct CDR3 sequences, around 15% seen once. This TCR was recovered from a man in his fifties with Graves' ophthalmopathy. The sequencing input was blood. V and J are TRBV11-3 and TRBJ1-1; no clear D. The CDR3 is CASSPPRREGGTGAFF. CDR3 DNA sequence: TGTGCCAGCAGTCCACCCCGGAGGGAAGGAGGAACGGGGGCTTTCTTT.